The T cell receptor beta chain under discussion was sequenced for a study of blood T cell repertoires in COVID-19. Germline CDR1 SQVTM, CDR2 ANQGSEA. The CDR3 spans 13 residues. Deletions cut 4 bases from V and 7 bases from J, with 13 bases between. Original methodology: Estimated nucleated cell counts came from reference gene primer amplification. Generated by immunoSEQ multiplex PCR, the TCRdb table keeps only in-frame clones and is missing some. V, J and clone size reflect that table, while D and trimming were determined from the DNA. The sample carries 200,000 or so clones, roughly 80% recorded once.

The sequence was obtained from a man aged 60 to 69 with active or convalescent COVID-19. V usage is TRBV29-1 and J usage is TRBJ2-2; D is perhaps TRBD1 (6 bases). Sequencing was carried out using peripheral blood. The CDR3 coding sequence is TGCAGCGTTGTTCAGGGGCTCGGCGGGGAGCTGTTTTTT. This sequence encodes CSVVQGLGGELFF.